A selection of T cell receptor beta chains follows, all from one sample in a study of vaccination effects on CD4 cells after COVID-19. Assay: immunoSEQ multiplex PCR; the TCRdb copy retains only in-frame clones and omits some. The sample has 20,000 to 30,000 clones; 60% to 80% are singletons. Their target antigens are unknown. The material was CD4+ T cells from PBMCs cultured with SARS-CoV-2 spike peptides, obtained after COVID-19 vaccination. The receptors stem from a human donor who received a COVID-19 vaccine. Some clones in this sample may be carry-over from other donors' samples. Both conserved end residues are part of each CDR3. The order of the fields is V gene, clone size, D gene, J gene, CDR3 DNA, CDR3 protein. The D gene is left open where the match is weak. Where a row states a size, it is once, few, many or the class of an expanded clone; other rows omit it.

V: TRBV24-1; size: .; D: .; J: TRBJ1-3; DNA: TGTGCCACCAGTGACTCCCGGAGCTCTGGAAACACCATATATTTT; CDR3: CATSDSRSSGNTIYF
V: TRBV28; size: .; D: .; J: TRBJ1-1; DNA: TGTGCCAGCATGAGTAGGGTGAACACTGAAGCTTTCTTT; CDR3: CASMSRVNTEAFF
V: TRBV4-1; size: .; D: .; J: TRBJ1-4; DNA: TGCGCCAGCAGCCAAGAGGAGAGGGAAAAACTGTTTTTT; CDR3: CASSQEEREKLFF
V: TRBV27; size: .; D: TRBD2; J: TRBJ2-1; DNA: TGTGCCAGCATGGTCGGGGGGGCCAATGAGCAGTTCTTC; CDR3: CASMVGGANEQFF
V: TRBV9; size: once; D: TRBD2; J: TRBJ2-5; DNA: TGTGCCAGCAGCTCCCGGGGGACTAGCAGCGAGACCCAGTACTTC; CDR3: CASSSRGTSSETQYF
V: TRBV20-1; size: once; D: .; J: TRBJ1-2; DNA: TGCAGTGCTAGTAGGCCAGGGGTAGATGGCTACACCTTC; CDR3: CSASRPGVDGYTF
V: TRBV5-1; size: .; D: .; J: TRBJ1-4; DNA: TGCGCCAGCAGCCCCGGACAGTTAGAAAAACTGTTTTTT; CDR3: CASSPGQLEKLFF
V: TRBV20-1; size: .; D: .; J: TRBJ1-2; DNA: TGCAGGGCAGGGGACTATGGCTACACCTTC; CDR3: CRAGDYGYTF
V: TRBV7-2; size: few; D: .; J: TRBJ1-6; DNA: TGTGCCAGCAGCTTTAAAGTTTGGCAAAGGGACTCACCCCTCCACTTT; CDR3: CASSFKVWQRDSPLHF
V: TRBV30; size: .; D: .; J: TRBJ1-2; DNA: TGTGCCTGGAGTGTACAACAGCTCTATGGCTACACCTTC; CDR3: CAWSVQQLYGYTF
V: TRBV6-5; size: .; D: TRBD1; J: TRBJ1-1; DNA: TGTGCCAGCAGCGTCGGACAGGGGCACACTGAAGCTTTCTTT; CDR3: CASSVGQGHTEAFF
V: TRBV5-4; size: .; D: .; J: TRBJ1-1; DNA: TGTGCCAGCAGCTTGTGGACGCCGAACACTGAAGCTTTCTTT; CDR3: CASSLWTPNTEAFF
V: TRBV3-1/TRBV3-2; size: .; D: TRBD2; J: TRBJ2-5; DNA: TGTGCCAGCAGCCATCGGGGGGGGGAGAAGAAGACCCAGTACTTC; CDR3: CASSHRGGEKKTQYF
V: TRBV5-5; size: .; D: TRBD1; J: TRBJ1-5; DNA: TGTGCCAGCAGCTTAAGCCAGGGGGCATATCAGCCCCAGCATTTT; CDR3: CASSLSQGAYQPQHF
V: TRBV7-2; size: .; D: .; J: TRBJ2-2; DNA: TGTGCCAGCAGCCCTTATACCGGGGAGCTGTTTTTT; CDR3: CASSPYTGELFF
V: TRBV6-6; size: .; D: TRBD1; J: TRBJ2-2; DNA: TGTGCCAGCAGTTCGACAGGGGTCGTCGGGGAGCTGTTTTTT; CDR3: CASSSTGVVGELFF
V: TRBV28; size: once; D: .; J: TRBJ1-6; DNA: TGTACCAGCAGTTTGTGGGAATTCAATTCACCCCTCCACTTT; CDR3: CTSSLWEFNSPLHF
V: TRBV14; size: once; D: .; J: TRBJ2-1; DNA: TGTGCCAGCAGCCAAGCGAGGTATGAGCAGTTCTTC; CDR3: CASSQARYEQFF
V: TRBV6-5; size: .; D: TRBD1; J: TRBJ1-4; DNA: TGTGCCAGCAGTATACAGGGGGGGAATGAAAAACTGTTTTTT; CDR3: CASSIQGGNEKLFF
V: TRBV21-1; size: .; D: .; J: TRBJ1-2; DNA: TGTGCCAGCAGCATCCGACAGGGGGTCTATGGCTACACCTTC; CDR3: CASSIRQGVYGYTF